This is a list of T cell receptor beta chains from one sample in a study of identical twins. In TCRdb, the 5' RACE reads were re-called with MiXCR into one record per CDR3 protein. Seen here are about 530,000 distinct CDR3 sequences, 13% to 15% observed once, and the top ten hold roughly 0.44%. Separately, the same data were catalogued under a study of yellow fever vaccine responses in identical twins.

The sample taken for sequencing was CD4+ T cells sorted from blood. The receptors shown here come from a woman younger than 35 in good health. Both conserved end residues are part of each CDR3. The D gene is left open where the match is weak. Clone size is shown for a subset of rows, as once, few, many or a class of expanded clone.

TRBD1 few TRBJ2-7 TRBV7-8 TGTGCCAGCAGCTTGGGACAGGGAAACCACGAGCAGTACTTC CASSLGQGNHEQYF
- - TRBJ2-4 TRBV5-6 TGTGCCAGCAGCTTGGGAGGGACGGCGAAAAACATTCAGTACTTC CASSLGGTAKNIQYF
- few TRBJ2-2 TRBV6-5 TGTGCCAGCAGCTCCCTCCAGGAGCTGTTTTTT CASSSLQELFF
- many TRBJ2-1 TRBV28 TGTGCCAGCAGTTTGGGCTTCTCCTACAATGAGCAGTTCTTC CASSLGFSYNEQFF
- few TRBJ2-1 TRBV3-1 TGTGCCAGCAGCCAGGCCGTAGCTACCGGTGAGCAGTTCTTC CASSQAVATGEQFF
- - TRBJ2-3 TRBV6-5 TGTGCCAGCAGTTACTCGACGGACAGAAAGCAGTATTTT CASSYSTDRKQYF
- - TRBJ2-1 TRBV20-1 TGCAGTGCTAGAGTTCTTGAGCAGTTCTTC CSARVLEQFF
- many TRBJ2-2 TRBV19 TGTGCCAGTAGCGCCGGGACTGCGAACACCGGGGAGCTGTTTTTT CASSAGTANTGELFF
TRBD1 - TRBJ2-3 TRBV6-1 TGTGCCAGCAGTGGGAGGACGGGACAGCCAGATACGCAGTATTTT CASSGRTGQPDTQYF
TRBD1 - TRBJ1-2 TRBV12-3/TRBV12-4 TGTGCCAGCAGTTTAAGCAGGGACAGATACTATGGCTACACCTTC CASSLSRDRYYGYTF
- few TRBJ2-1 TRBV20-1 TGCAGTGCTAGGGCCGAGCCCTCCCCGGGTGAGCAGTTCTTC CSARAEPSPGEQFF
- many TRBJ1-1 TRBV6-1 TGTGCCAGCAGCAAGAACACTGAAGCTTTCTTT CASSKNTEAFF
- - TRBJ2-7 TRBV10-3 TGTGCCAGTTGGACGGGTGATGAGGACGAGCAGTACTTC CASWTGDEDEQYF
- few TRBJ2-7 TRBV20-1 TGCAGTGCGTCTACAGTTTTGGACTCCTACGAGCAGTACTTC CSASTVLDSYEQYF
TRBD2 - TRBJ2-3 TRBV5-1 TGCGCCAGCAGCTTAGCGGGGGATCGAGATACGCAGTATTTT CASSLAGDRDTQYF
- few TRBJ2-1 TRBV20-1 TGCAGTGCTAGAGTACCCGGGGCCAATGAGCAGTTCTTC CSARVPGANEQFF
TRBD1 - TRBJ2-7 TRBV29-1 TGCAGCGCCTCCATTACCGGGACAGGGGCTTACGAGCAGTACTTC CSASITGTGAYEQYF
- - TRBJ2-3 TRBV24-1 TGTGCCACCAGTGGTTCGGGAACAGATACGCAGTATTTT CATSGSGTDTQYF
TRBD2 few TRBJ2-7 TRBV3-1 TGTGCCAGCAGCCAAGGGGCGGGAGGTTCCGAGCAGTACTTC CASSQGAGGSEQYF
TRBD2 many TRBJ2-7 TRBV9 TGTGCCAGCAGCAACCGAATGGCTAGCGGGATTAACGAGCAGTACTTC CASSNRMASGINEQYF
- - TRBJ2-7 TRBV6-5 TGTGCCAGCAGTTGGACAGCCTACTCCTACGAGCAGTACTTC CASSWTAYSYEQYF
- - TRBJ1-4 TRBV18 TGTGCCAGCTCACCCCGGGACCGCCATGAAAAACTGTTTTTT CASSPRDRHEKLFF
- - TRBJ2-3 TRBV4-1 TGCGCCAGCAGCCAAGCCAGGGTCAACACAGATACGCAGTATTTT CASSQARVNTDTQYF
TRBD2 few TRBJ2-3 TRBV10-3 TGTGCCATCAGTGATAGCGGGGGTCAAGATACGCAGTATTTT CAISDSGGQDTQYF
TRBD1 few TRBJ2-1 TRBV10-1 TGCGCCAGCAGTGATTCCGGGACAGGGGATTACAATGAGCAGTTCTTC CASSDSGTGDYNEQFF
- - TRBJ2-6 TRBV5-1 TGCGCCAGCAGCTTGATGACCCCTGGGGCCAACGTCCTGACTTTC CASSLMTPGANVLTF
- - TRBJ2-2 TRBV6-1 TGTGCCAGTAGACCCGGGCGTTCGAACACCGGGGAGCTGTTTTTT CASRPGRSNTGELFF
TRBD1 few TRBJ2-5 TRBV6-1 TGTGCCAGCAGTGGAGTGAGGACAGGGGTCGTGGAGACCCAGTACTTC CASSGVRTGVVETQYF
- - TRBJ1-2 TRBV5-6 TGTGCCAGCAGCTTGGGGACAGTAAACTATGGCTACACCTTC CASSLGTVNYGYTF
TRBD1 few TRBJ1-1 TRBV6-4 TGTGCCAGCAGTGACTCAGGGGGCGTCACTGAAGCTTTCTTT CASSDSGGVTEAFF
- few TRBJ2-1 TRBV7-9 TGTGCCAGCAGCCGGCGGGACGGAAACAATGAGCAGTTCTTC CASSRRDGNNEQFF
- - TRBJ2-7 TRBV5-1 TGCGCCAGCAGCTTGGCCAAGGGCTCCTACGAGCAGTACTTC CASSLAKGSYEQYF
TRBD2 few TRBJ2-1 TRBV7-3 TGTGCCAGCAGCCCGCTAGCGGTGGACAATGAGCAGTTCTTC CASSPLAVDNEQFF
TRBD2 few TRBJ2-3 TRBV12-3/TRBV12-4 TGTGCCAGCAGTTTGGGGTCTAGCGGGGGCACAGATACGCAGTATTTT CASSLGSSGGTDTQYF
TRBD2 few TRBJ2-1 TRBV7-9 TGTGCCAGCAGCCGCGGGACTAGCGGGCTCGGCGGGCAGTTCTTC CASSRGTSGLGGQFF
TRBD2 few TRBJ2-7 TRBV5-1 TGCGCCAGCAGCTTGGCCCCCAGCGCGGGAGGATCCTACGAGCAGTACTTC CASSLAPSAGGSYEQYF
TRBD2 - TRBJ2-1 TRBV12-3/TRBV12-4 TGTGCCAGCAAAGAACCGACGGGGACTAGCGGCTACAATGAGCAGTTCTTC CASKEPTGTSGYNEQFF
- few TRBJ2-5 TRBV20-1 TGCAGTGCTGGGGTTCCCAAAAAAAAGACCCAGTACTTC CSAGVPKKKTQYF
- - TRBJ2-6 TRBV2 TGTGCCAGCAAGGATCTCAGCACCGGGGCCAACGTCCTGACTTTC CASKDLSTGANVLTF
- - TRBJ1-4 TRBV20-1 TGCAGTGCTAGAGATCAGCCGTACGGGGAAAAACTGTTTTTT CSARDQPYGEKLFF
- - TRBJ2-5 TRBV24-1 TGTGCCACCAGTGATTTAGCGGTGGAGACCCAGTACTTC CATSDLAVETQYF
- few TRBJ2-7 TRBV7-9 TGTGCCAGCAGCTTAGCTTTCGGGGCCTACGAGCAGTACTTC CASSLAFGAYEQYF
TRBD2 few TRBJ2-1 TRBV5-1 TGCGCCAGCAGCATCACACTAGCGGGGGCCCGTCCTGGGCAGTTCTTC CASSITLAGARPGQFF
- few TRBJ1-5 TRBV15 TGTGCCACCAGCAGAGTCCCCGACAGTAGCAATCAGCCCCAGCATTTT CATSRVPDSSNQPQHF
- once TRBJ2-7 TRBV19 TGTGCCAGTAGTGCCCGACTAACTAGCTCCTACGAGCAGTACTTC CASSARLTSSYEQYF
TRBD2 once TRBJ2-2 TRBV7-8 TGTGCCAGCACCCTCGGACTAGCGGGAGGAACCGGGGAGCTGTTTTTT CASTLGLAGGTGELFF
TRBD1 - TRBJ1-1 TRBV12-3/TRBV12-4 TGTGCCAGCATTCAACAGGGGGGGACTGAAGCTTTCTTT CASIQQGGTEAFF
- few TRBJ1-1 TRBV20-1 TGCAGTGCTAGAGATTCTCGCGACACTGAAGCTTTCTTT CSARDSRDTEAFF
- many TRBJ1-3 TRBV25-1 TGTGCCAGCATAATTGGAAACACCATATATTTT CASIIGNTIYF
- - TRBJ2-3 TRBV28 TGTGCCAGCACTTCGGGTACTAGCACAGATACGCAGTATTTT CASTSGTSTDTQYF
- few TRBJ1-1 TRBV12-3/TRBV12-4 TGTGCCAGCAGTTTTCAGGGTGGGGGAAACACTGAAGCTTTCTTT CASSFQGGGNTEAFF
TRBD2 few TRBJ2-2 TRBV2 TGTGCCAGCAGTGATTTGGCGGGAGGAACCGGGGAGCTGTTTTTT CASSDLAGGTGELFF
- - TRBJ2-5 TRBV20-1 TGCAGTGCCAGACGGGCGTTAGTCTCCCGCGAGACCCAGTACTTC CSARRALVSRETQYF
TRBD2 - TRBJ2-1 TRBV11-2 TGTGCCAGCAGCTCGCCAGGACTAGCGGGGGGCATGGGGAATGAGCAGTTCTTC CASSSPGLAGGMGNEQFF
TRBD2 - TRBJ2-3 TRBV5-1 TGCGCCAGCAGCTTGGAGTTCGGGAGGGATACGCAGTATTTT CASSLEFGRDTQYF
- few TRBJ2-3 TRBV29-1 TGCAGCGTTATTGGCGGTGGGGGAAGCACAGATACGCAGTATTTT CSVIGGGGSTDTQYF
- few TRBJ2-4 TRBV4-1 TGCGCCAGCAGCCCACAGACAGGCCCTAGGGGAATTCAGTACTTC CASSPQTGPRGIQYF
TRBD2 - TRBJ2-1 TRBV11-1 TGTGCCAGCAGCCCTGGGACTAGACCTGATTGGGAGCAGTTCTTC CASSPGTRPDWEQFF
TRBD1 - TRBJ2-3 TRBV20-1 TGCAGTGCTAGGGCGGGACAGGAGTACACAGATACGCAGTATTTT CSARAGQEYTDTQYF